This T cell receptor (beta chain) was retrieved from a study of T-cell reconstitution after alpha-beta-depleted transplantation in children. The library targeted TCRbeta and was prepared with unique molecular identifiers. MiXCR, run by TCRdb on the PCR reads, gives a single entry per CDR3 protein. The data contain around 370,000 distinct CDR3 sequences, 9% to 12% of them seen just once; the ten biggest clones take up around 2.4%. This clonotype was counted between two and nine times. The V segment lost 5 bases and the J segment 5 bases; nucleotides outside the gene matches: 9. Germline lookup yields CDR1 PRHDT and CDR2 FYEKMQ (reference sequence). The CDR3 is 15 amino acids.

The starting material was PBMCs from the stem cell graft donor, obtained from the stem cell graft. The chain uses TRBV13 and TRBJ2-7; 10 nucleotides match TRBD2. The TCR sequence derives from a human donor who donated a stem cell graft to a child with acute lymphoblastic leukemia. The CDR3: CASSPGTSVPHEQYF. The CDR3 DNA sequence: TGTGCCAGCAGCCCCGGGACTAGCGTCCCCCACGAGCAGTACTTC. The full variable domain, completed using reference TRBV13 and TRBJ2-7, is AAGVIQSPRHLIKEKRETATLKCYPIPRHDTVYWYQQGPGQDPQFLISFYEKMQSDKGSIPDRFSAQQFSDYHSELNMSSLELGDSALYFCASSPGTSVPHEQYFGPGTRLTVT.